The following is a T cell receptor (beta chain) sequence with its context. These data are taken from a study of T cells in Graves' hyperthyroidism and ophthalmopathy. In germline, CDR1 is SGHAT, CDR2 FQDESV (reference sequence). The CDR3 runs to 14 residues. Trimming pared 7 bases from V and 3 bases from J, leaving 15 bases between. Researchers took RNA transcripts and amplified the TCR beta CDR3 regions from them. The TCR CDR3 was amplified in a first-round RT-PCR using the HTBI primer set. TCRdb recomputed calls from the multiplex PCR reads with MiXCR, one row per CDR3 protein. The repertoire consists of 400,000 to 500,000 distinct CDR3 sequences, with roughly an eighth occurring once and the leading ten covering less than 6.5%.

The origin of this receptor is a woman younger than 35 with Graves' hyperthyroidism. The rearrangement joins TRBV11-1 to TRBJ2-5, with D tentatively TRBD2 (6 bases). Sample: blood. The CDR3 region has the DNA TGTGCCAGCACCAAAGGACGACTAGAAGAGACCCAGTACTTC. This gives the protein CASTKGRLEETQYF.